This passage covers 5 T cell receptor beta chains from one sample sequenced in a study of spatial heterogeneity in lung cancer. Using its own MiXCR run on the 5' RACE reads, TCRdb lists one record per CDR3 protein. The repertoire holds about 94,000 distinct CDR3 sequences, with less than 20% as singletons. This sample's time point: blood at routine non-recurrence follow-up after resection. Material: PBMCs, obtained at follow-up. These receptors were taken from a male donor with early-stage non-small cell lung cancer.

The table lists this clonotype with a few counts. The chain has TRBV3-2 and TRBJ1-1. TRBV3-2 corresponds to a pseudogene. The CDR3 loop spans 17 amino acids. CDR3 sequence reads: CASSGDEGPCMNTEAFF. CDR3 bases: TGTGCCAGCAGCGGAGATGAGGGGCCATGTATGAACACTGAAGCTTTCTTT.

This clonotype was seen at least ten times. The rearrangement joins TRBV24-1 to TRBJ1-1, with TRBD1 matching 10 bases. Germline CDR1 KGHDR, CDR2 SFDVKD. The CDR3 extends over 14 amino acids. V shed 4 bases, J shed 4 bases, and the junction held 2 bases outside the gene matches. CDR3 DNA: TGTGCCACCAGTGAGGGACAGGGGAGCACTGAAGCTTTCTTT. This translates into CATSEGQGSTEAFF.

The chain employs TRBV12-3 or TRBV12-4 and TRBJ2-2; TRBD1 might be the D (6 bases). V was clipped by 0 bases and J by 7 bases, with 9 bases between them. The CDR3 spans 14 residues. The CDR3 DNA reads as TGTGCCAGCAGTTTAGCCAGGGGCCTCGGGGAGCTGTTTTTT. It yields the protein CASSLARGLGELFF.

This clonotype occurred many times. One end of the junction is discordant with germline, which a read error may explain. In DNA form, the CDR3 reads TGTGCCAGCAGGGAAGGAAGAGCTCCCTTAAACACCGGGGAGCTGTTTTTT. Protein sequence: CASREGRAPLNTGELFF. This chain links TRBV2 with TRBJ2-2; D call uncertain. Germline assignment: CDR1 SNHLY and CDR2 FYNNEI. The CDR3 runs 17 residues.

This clonotype was recorded a few times. This chain uses TRBV6-2 or TRBV6-3 with TRBJ1-2; 8 nucleotides line up with TRBD1. V trimming: 5 bases; J trimming: 8 bases; junction bases outside the gene matches: 13. Germline CDR1 MNHEY, CDR2 SVGEGT. The CDR3 loop spans 15 amino acids. Here the CDR3 DNA reads TGTGCCAGCAGTACCCTACTTACAGGGGGACAAGGCTACACCTTC. Protein: CASSTLLTGGQGYTF.